The subject of this entry is one T cell receptor (beta chain). The antigen is not known. The CDR3 covers 12 residues. V gave up 2 bases and J gave up 8 bases, with 7 bases separating them. Germline values: CDR1 SGHAT, CDR2 FQNNGV. The sample belongs to a study of lymphopenia after photon versus proton radiotherapy. Study-wide findings and caveats: After lymphocyte nadir, photon-treated repertoires showed oligoclonal expansion, especially CD8+ Temra. In patients who died, overall survival fell as post-nadir TCR diversity dropped more. Relative stability marked proton patients; photon patients lost diversity and naive cells. Better survival with proton therapy was suggested as possible, not demonstrated.

Produced via immunoSEQ multiplex PCR; TCRdb's table is partial and in-frame only. The sample includes fewer than 65,000 clones, approximately 84% of them seen just once. The clonotype was recovered from a man aged 35-49 years with gastric cancer. The V call is TRBV11-2, the J call TRBJ2-1; D gene unclear. Sample: peripheral blood, taken from a patient treated with photon-based radiotherapy. For the CDR3, the DNA is TGTGCCAGCAGCTTATCATTCGATGAGCAGTTCTTC. As protein: CASSLSFDEQFF.